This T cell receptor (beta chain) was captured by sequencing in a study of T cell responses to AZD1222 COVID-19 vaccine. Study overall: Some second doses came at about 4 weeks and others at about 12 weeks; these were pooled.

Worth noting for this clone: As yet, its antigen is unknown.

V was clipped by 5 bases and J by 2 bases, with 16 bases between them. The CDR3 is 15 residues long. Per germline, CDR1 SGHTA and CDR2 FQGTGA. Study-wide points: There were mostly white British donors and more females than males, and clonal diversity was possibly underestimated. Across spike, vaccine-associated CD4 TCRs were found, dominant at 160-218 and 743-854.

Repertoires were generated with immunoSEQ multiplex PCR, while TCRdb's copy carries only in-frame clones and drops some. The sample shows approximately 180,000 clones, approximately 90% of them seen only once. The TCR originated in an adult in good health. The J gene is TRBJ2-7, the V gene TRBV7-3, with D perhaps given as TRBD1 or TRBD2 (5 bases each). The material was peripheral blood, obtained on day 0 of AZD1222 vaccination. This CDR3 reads CASSPDPGPTYEQYF. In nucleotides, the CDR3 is TGTGCCAGCAGCCCCGACCCGGGACCTACCTACGAGCAGTACTTC.